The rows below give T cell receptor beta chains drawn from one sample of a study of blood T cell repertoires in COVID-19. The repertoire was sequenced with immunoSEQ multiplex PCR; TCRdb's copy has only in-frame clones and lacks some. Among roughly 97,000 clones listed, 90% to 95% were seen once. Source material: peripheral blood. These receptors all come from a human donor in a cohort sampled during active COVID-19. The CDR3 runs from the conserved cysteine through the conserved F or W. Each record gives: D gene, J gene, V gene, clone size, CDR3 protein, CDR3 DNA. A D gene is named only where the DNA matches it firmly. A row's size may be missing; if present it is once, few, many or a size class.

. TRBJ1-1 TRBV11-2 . CASSLSRTYVGVNTEAFF TGTGCCAGCAGCTTAAGCAGAACTTATGTAGGGGTGAACACTGAAGCTTTCTTT
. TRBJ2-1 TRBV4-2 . CASSQGLGYNEQFF TGTGCCAGCAGCCAGGGGCTAGGGTACAATGAGCAGTTCTTC
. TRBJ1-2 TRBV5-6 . CASSKQGNYGYTF TGTGCCAGCAGTAAACAGGGCAACTATGGCTACACCTTC
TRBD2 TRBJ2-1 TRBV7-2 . CASSVLASSYNEQFF TGTGCCAGCAGCGTACTAGCGAGCTCCTACAATGAGCAGTTCTTC
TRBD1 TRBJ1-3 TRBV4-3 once CASSKGTGGMNTIYF TGCGCCAGCAGCAAGGGGACAGGGGGGATGAACACCATATATTTT
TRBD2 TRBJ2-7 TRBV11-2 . CASRRLAGMYEQYF TGTGCCAGCAGGAGACTAGCGGGAATGTACGAGCAGTACTTC
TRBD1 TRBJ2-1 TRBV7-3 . CASSPGTVPPEQFF TGTGCCAGCAGCCCCGGGACAGTTCCCCCTGAGCAGTTCTTC
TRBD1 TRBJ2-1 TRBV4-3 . CASSQWEGDRADYEQFF TGCGCCAGCAGCCAATGGGAGGGGGACAGGGCCGATTATGAGCAGTTCTTC
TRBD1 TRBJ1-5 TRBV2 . CASSRDRGQLKPQHF TGTGCCAGCAGCCGGGACAGGGGGCAGCTGAAGCCCCAGCATTTT
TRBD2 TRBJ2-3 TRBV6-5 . CASSWSSGRGDTQYF TGTGCCAGCAGTTGGAGTAGCGGGAGGGGAGATACGCAGTATTTT
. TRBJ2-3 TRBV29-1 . CSLGGRSSTDTQYF TGCAGTTTGGGGGGGCGATCTAGCACAGATACGCAGTATTTT
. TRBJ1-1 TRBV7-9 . CASRVRGRTGDTEAFF TGTGCCAGCAGGGTGAGAGGTCGAACGGGGGACACTGAAGCTTTCTTT
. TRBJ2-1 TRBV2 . CASSDYPSSYNEQFF TGTGCCAGCAGTGACTATCCTTCTTCCTACAATGAGCAGTTCTTC
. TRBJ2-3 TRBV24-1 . CATSDWGREASTDTQYF TGTGCCACCAGTGATTGGGGCAGGGAGGCGTCCACAGATACGCAGTATTTT
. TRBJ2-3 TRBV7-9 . CASSLARFLQDQNTDTQYF TGTGCCAGCAGCTTAGCCCGATTTTTACAGGACCAAAACACAGATACGCAGTATTTT
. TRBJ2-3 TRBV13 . CASSFRGSITDTQYF TGTGCCAGCAGCTTTAGGGGGAGCATCACAGATACGCAGTATTTT
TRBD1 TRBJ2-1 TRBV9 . CASSAPKTGETYNEQFF TGTGCCAGCAGCGCGCCAAAGACAGGGGAGACCTACAATGAGCAGTTCTTC
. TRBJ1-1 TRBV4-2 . CASSQATGVGAEAFF TGTGCCAGCAGCCAGGCCACGGGGGTTGGGGCTGAAGCTTTCTTT
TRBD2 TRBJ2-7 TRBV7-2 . CASSLGFGGSSSYEQYF TGTGCCAGCAGCTTAGGCTTCGGGGGGAGTAGCTCCTACGAGCAGTACTTC
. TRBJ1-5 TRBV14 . CASSPPGKSNQPQHF TGTGCCAGCAGCCCCCCAGGGAAAAGCAATCAGCCCCAGCATTTT
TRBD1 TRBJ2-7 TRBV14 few CASRFGTESYEQYF TGTGCCAGCAGGTTCGGGACAGAATCCTACGAGCAGTACTTC
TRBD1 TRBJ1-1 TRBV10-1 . CASSESGTGKRDTEAFF TGCGCCAGCAGTGAGTCGGGGACAGGGAAAAGGGACACTGAAGCTTTCTTT
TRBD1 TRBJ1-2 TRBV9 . CASSGGDPLSGQGTLNNYGYTF TGTGCCAGCAGCGGTGGTGACCCCCTTTCGGGACAGGGGACTCTAAATAACTATGGCTACACCTTC
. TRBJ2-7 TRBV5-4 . CASSLDRDFYEQYF TGTGCCAGCAGCTTGGACAGGGATTTCTACGAGCAGTACTTC
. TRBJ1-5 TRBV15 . CATSRADQPQHF TGTGCCACCAGTCGCGCCGATCAGCCCCAGCATTTT
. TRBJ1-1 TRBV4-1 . CASSQDIISLREAFF TGCGCCAGCAGCCAAGATATAATATCACTAAGGGAAGCTTTCTTT
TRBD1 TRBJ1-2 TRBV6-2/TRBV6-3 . CASSYSQGVSYTF TGTGCCAGCAGTTACTCCCAGGGGGTGAGCTACACCTTC
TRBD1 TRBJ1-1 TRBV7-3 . CASSLGGQGAKAFF TGTGCCAGCAGCTTAGGCGGACAGGGGGCTAAAGCTTTCTTT
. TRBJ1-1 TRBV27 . CASSLTPPYTNTQNTEAFF TGTGCCAGCAGTTTAACCCCCCCTTACACCAACACACAGAACACTGAAGCTTTCTTT
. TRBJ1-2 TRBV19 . CASENSNYGYTF TGTGCCAGTGAGAATTCTAACTATGGCTACACCTTC
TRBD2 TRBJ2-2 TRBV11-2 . CASSRLAGTTGELFF TGTGCCAGCAGCCGACTAGCGGGCACAACCGGGGAGCTGTTTTTT
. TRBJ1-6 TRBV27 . CASSSTGNSPLHF TGTGCCAGCAGTTCTACCGGTAATTCACCCCTCCACTTT
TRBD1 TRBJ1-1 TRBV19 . CASRTGEKNTEAFF TGTGCCAGTCGGACAGGGGAGAAGAACACTGAAGCTTTCTTT
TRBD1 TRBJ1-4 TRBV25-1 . CASIGQGRDTLFF TGTGCCAGCATTGGACAGGGTAGGGATACACTGTTTTTT
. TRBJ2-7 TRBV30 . CAWRRPSGTGSYEQYF TGTGCCTGGAGACGGCCCTCCGGGACTGGCTCCTACGAGCAGTACTTC
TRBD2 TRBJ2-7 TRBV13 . CASSPGLAGLEQYF TGTGCCAGCAGCCCGGGACTAGCGGGACTCGAGCAGTACTTC
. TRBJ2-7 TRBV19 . CASSRRSTYEQYF TGTGCCAGTAGCAGGAGGAGTACCTACGAGCAGTACTTC
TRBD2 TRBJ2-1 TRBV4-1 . CASSQTSGRHNEQFF TGCGCCAGCAGCCAAACTAGCGGGAGGCATAATGAGCAGTTCTTC
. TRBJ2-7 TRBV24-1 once CATSDPGLTPYEQYF TGTGCCACCAGTGATCCCGGACTGACCCCCTACGAGCAGTACTTC
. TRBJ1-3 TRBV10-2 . CASSELGQSGNTIYF TGCGCCAGCAGTGAGTTGGGACAATCTGGAAACACCATATATTTT
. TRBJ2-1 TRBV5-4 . CASSLWRNEQFF TGTGCCAGCAGCTTGTGGAGAAATGAGCAGTTCTTC
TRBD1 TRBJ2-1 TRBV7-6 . CASSLAIRGQPGEQFF TGTGCCAGCAGCTTAGCCATCAGGGGGCAACCCGGTGAGCAGTTCTTC
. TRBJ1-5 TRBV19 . CASSEADQPQHF TGTGCCAGTAGTGAGGCCGATCAGCCCCAGCATTTT
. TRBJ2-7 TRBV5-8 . CASSFLTGPYEQYF TGTGCCAGCAGTTTTCTGACAGGTCCTTACGAGCAGTACTTC
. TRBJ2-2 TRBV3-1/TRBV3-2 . CASSPPNLNTGELFF TGTGCCAGCAGCCCCCCGAACTTAAACACCGGGGAGCTGTTTTTT
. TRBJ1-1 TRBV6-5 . CASSIRVNTEAFF TGTGCCAGCAGTATACGGGTGAACACTGAAGCTTTCTTT
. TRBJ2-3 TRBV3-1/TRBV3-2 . CASSTLLATDTQYF TGTGCCAGCAGCACTCTTCTAGCAACCGATACGCAGTATTTT
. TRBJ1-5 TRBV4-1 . CASSQDKLRVDQPQHF TGCGCCAGCAGCCAAGATAAATTGAGGGTGGATCAGCCCCAGCATTTT